A selection of T cell receptor beta chains follows, all from one sample in a study of cytomegalovirus exposure and HLA in healthy donors. Data came from immunoSEQ multiplex PCR; TCRdb stores just in-frame clones and leaves some out. The sample lists fewer than 150,000 clones, 75% seen once, with less than 4% in the top ten. Sequenced sample: PBMCs. These TCRs come from a man in his thirties or forties in good health and CMV-seronegative. The CDR3 runs from the conserved cysteine through the conserved F or W. The D gene is left open where the match is weak. The listing skips clone size in some rows; elsewhere it reads once, few, many or a size class.

TRBD1	TRBV28	TRBJ1-2	.	TGTGCCAGCAGTTTGACGCTGCCAGGGGGTTACTATCTCTTC	CASSLTLPGGYYLF
TRBD2	TRBV19	TRBJ2-1	.	TGTGCCAGTACCTCACCCGCTAGCGGACACAATGAGCAGTTCTTC	CASTSPASGHNEQFF
.	TRBV6-5	TRBJ1-1	.	TGTGCCAGCAGGCATAATCAGGGGTGGACTGAAGCTTTCTTT	CASRHNQGWTEAFF
.	TRBV28	TRBJ1-3	.	TGTGCCAGCAATGGGCTTCGGACAACTGGAAACACCATATATTTT	CASNGLRTTGNTIYF
TRBD1	TRBV15	TRBJ1-2	few	TGTGCCACCGGACAGGGAAACTATGGCTACACCTTC	CATGQGNYGYTF
.	TRBV4-2	TRBJ2-7	.	TGTGCCAGCAGCCAAGAGAGAGGCGGCTCCTACGAGCAGTACTTC	CASSQERGGSYEQYF
TRBD1	TRBV6-5	TRBJ2-5	.	TGTGCCAGCAGTTACACCCGGGACAGACAAGAGACCCAGTACTTC	CASSYTRDRQETQYF
TRBD2	TRBV4-2	TRBJ2-6	.	TGTGCCAGCAGCCTAGATGGGGGGGATGGGGCCAACGTCCTGACTTTC	CASSLDGGDGANVLTF
.	TRBV7-2	TRBJ2-1	.	TGTGCCAGCAGCTTAGCCCCCAGGGAAGGTGAGCAGTTCTTC	CASSLAPREGEQFF
.	TRBV30	TRBJ2-5	.	TGTGCCTGGAGTGTAGGTGGCGGGGAGGTAGAGACCCAGTACTTC	CAWSVGGGEVETQYF
TRBD1	TRBV5-4	TRBJ1-1	.	TGTGCCAGTCAGGGGGCGAGGACTGAAGCTTTCTTT	CASQGARTEAFF
.	TRBV7-7	TRBJ2-1	.	TGTGCTAGCAGCTTATACACGGGGGGCGATGAGCAGTTCTTC	CASSLYTGGDEQFF
TRBD1	TRBV7-8	TRBJ1-5	.	TGTGCCAGCAGCAGTAAGACAGGGCACAATCAGCCCCAGCATTTT	CASSSKTGHNQPQHF
TRBD1	TRBV19	TRBJ2-2	.	TGTGCCGGACAGGGGAACACCGGGGAGCTGTTTTTT	CAGQGNTGELFF
TRBD1	TRBV19	TRBJ2-5	.	TGTGCCAGTAGTATGGGTGGGACAGGGGGAGGGGAGACCCAGTACTTC	CASSMGGTGGGETQYF
.	TRBV9	TRBJ1-2	.	TGTGCCAGCGGAGACCCCGGGAATCTGGGCTACACCTTC	CASGDPGNLGYTF
TRBD2	TRBV5-1	TRBJ2-7	.	TGCGCCAGCAGCTTCAGCGGGAGGGCCAACGAGCAGTACTTC	CASSFSGRANEQYF
TRBD1	TRBV9	TRBJ1-1	.	TGTGCCAGCAGCGTAGGGACAGGGGGCACTGAAGCTTTCTTT	CASSVGTGGTEAFF
.	TRBV6-1	TRBJ2-7	.	TGTGCCGGAACCCAAGGGGAGGAGTCCTACGAGCAGTACTTC	CAGTQGEESYEQYF
.	TRBV23-1	TRBJ2-2	.	TGCGCCAGCAGTCCCCAGGATATAGCGAGGAACACCGGGGAGCTGTTTTTT	CASSPQDIARNTGELFF
.	TRBV20-1	TRBJ2-7	few	TGCAGTGCTAAGGACAGCTACGAGCAGTACTTC	CSAKDSYEQYF
.	TRBV28	TRBJ1-1	.	TGTGCCAGCAGTTTGGTCAGGGTAGGGGGATCTGAAGCTTTCTTT	CASSLVRVGGSEAFF
.	TRBV4-3	TRBJ2-7	.	TGCGCCAGCAGCCAAGAACCGGGCGGGTCTTACGAGCAGTACTTC	CASSQEPGGSYEQYF
.	TRBV7-2	TRBJ2-5	.	TGTGCCAGCAGCCCGGACAGACAAGAGACCCAGTACTTC	CASSPDRQETQYF
.	TRBV7-2	TRBJ2-2	.	TGTGCCAGCAGCTTAGCCTCGAACACCGGGGAGCTGTTTTTT	CASSLASNTGELFF
.	TRBV7-9	TRBJ2-1	.	TGTGCCAGCTCCCAGGGAGGGGGGTACAATGAGCAGTTCTTC	CASSQGGGYNEQFF